Listed below are T cell receptor beta chains from one sample, sequenced in a study of T cells in Graves' hyperthyroidism and ophthalmopathy. TCRdb fed the multiplex PCR reads into MiXCR, producing one record per CDR3 protein. Among nearly 750,000 distinct CDR3 sequences listed, approximately 36% were seen once. The material sequenced was blood. Every receptor here comes from a woman aged 40 to 50 with Graves' hyperthyroidism. Both conserved end residues are part of each CDR3. The D gene is left open where the match is weak. For some rows the clone size is stated as once, few or many, or as a class when expanded; others skip it.

clone size	J gene	V gene	D gene	CDR3 protein
.	TRBJ2-7	TRBV20-1	.	CSATPGAEEQYF
.	TRBJ2-7	TRBV7-2	TRBD2	CASSNSGLAGVSYEQYF
.	TRBJ2-7	TRBV2	TRBD2	CASSGGSQLAGYEQYF
many	TRBJ2-5	TRBV12-3/TRBV12-4	TRBD1	CASGQGAVPQYF
.	TRBJ1-5	TRBV4-2	.	CASSSGRDLGNQPQHF
many	TRBJ1-2	TRBV6-5	TRBD1	CASTRTTGGYYTF
.	TRBJ2-5	TRBV5-6	.	CASSFRGDPKETQYF
many	TRBJ1-2	TRBV29-1	.	CSTWDANYGYTF
.	TRBJ1-4	TRBV24-1	TRBD1	CATSETGLSEKLFF
.	TRBJ1-5	TRBV2	.	CASSEDRGGNQPQHF
.	TRBJ1-1	TRBV7-9	.	CASSRGRPMNTEAFF
few	TRBJ2-7	TRBV4-1	.	CASSQDGTGGDEQYF
.	TRBJ1-2	TRBV4-3	.	CASSQLSQHGYTF
.	TRBJ2-2	TRBV12-3/TRBV12-4	.	CASGYPGGTGELFF
many	TRBJ1-3	TRBV14	TRBD1	CASSSRDRGRNTIYF
.	TRBJ1-1	TRBV5-5	.	CASSPTGGRRTEAFF
many	TRBJ1-2	TRBV2	TRBD1	CASSELQGVNYGYTF
many	TRBJ1-2	TRBV7-9	.	CASSQTDNYGYTF
many	TRBJ2-2	TRBV7-2	TRBD2	CASSPSGTYTGELFF
many	TRBJ1-4	TRBV5-5	.	CASSFRTAKANEKLFF
many	TRBJ2-5	TRBV7-7	TRBD2	CASSATSVQETQYF
few	TRBJ2-7	TRBV6-5	.	CASSYSPETYEQYF
few	.	TRBV25-1	TRBD2	CASSEYGGRAMYEQFF
.	TRBJ2-7	TRBV10-3	.	CAISAGDSSYEQYF
.	TRBJ2-5	TRBV5-1	TRBD1	CASSKDRSQETQYF
.	TRBJ1-1	TRBV12-3/TRBV12-4	.	CASSLILGRNTEAFF
many	TRBJ1-6	TRBV7-2	.	CASSSGNTGTNLHF
many	TRBJ2-7	TRBV7-9	.	CASSRAETYEQYF
.	TRBJ1-5	TRBV2	TRBD1	CASSGTGAGNQPQHF
.	TRBJ2-7	TRBV7-3	.	CASSLSRDTYEQYF
.	TRBJ1-3	TRBV29-1	.	CSVDDGHSGNTIYF
.	TRBJ1-2	TRBV3-1	.	CASTTTGNGYTF
.	TRBJ2-5	TRBV7-2	.	CASSLGQGQRGNIQYF
.	TRBJ2-7	TRBV7-8	.	CASSQTWGAREQYF
.	TRBJ2-7	TRBV7-9	.	CASSETLDEQYF
few	TRBJ1-2	TRBV27	TRBD1	CASSSDRGGNGYTF
.	.	TRBV2	TRBD2	CASSEGGGGVTKNIQYF
.	TRBJ1-5	TRBV24-1	.	CASRLQNDQPQHF
few	TRBJ2-2	TRBV13	.	CASSPDGRGTGELFF
few	TRBJ2-7	TRBV7-2	TRBD2	CASSLDSVAGEYEQYF
many	TRBJ1-5	TRBV11-2	.	CASSPSGQHSNQPQHF
.	TRBJ2-7	TRBV6-2/TRBV6-3	TRBD1	CASRTGTGWAYEQYF
.	TRBJ1-3	TRBV7-9	.	CASRLGGGSGNTIYF
few	TRBJ1-1	TRBV10-3	.	CAIRSDRLNTEAFF
.	TRBJ1-1	TRBV24-1	.	CATSFGVNTEAFF